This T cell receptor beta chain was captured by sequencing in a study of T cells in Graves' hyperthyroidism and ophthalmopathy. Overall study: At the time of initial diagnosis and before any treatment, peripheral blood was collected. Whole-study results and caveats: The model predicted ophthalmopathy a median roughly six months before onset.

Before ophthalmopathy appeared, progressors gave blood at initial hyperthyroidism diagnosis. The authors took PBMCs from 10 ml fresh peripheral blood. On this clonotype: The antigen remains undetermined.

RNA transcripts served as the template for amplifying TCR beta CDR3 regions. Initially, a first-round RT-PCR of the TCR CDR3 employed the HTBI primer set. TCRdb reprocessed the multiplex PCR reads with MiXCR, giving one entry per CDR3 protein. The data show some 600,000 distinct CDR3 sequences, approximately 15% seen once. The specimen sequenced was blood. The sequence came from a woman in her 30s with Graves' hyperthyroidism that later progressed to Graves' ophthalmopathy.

The CDR3 region is CASSQTSGNEQYF. CDR3 bases: TGTGCCAGCAGCCAGACATCAGGGAACGAGCAGTACTTC. The rearrangement joins TRBV3-1 to TRBJ2-7, with TRBD1 as a possible D gene (5 bases). Deletions cut 3 bases from V and 5 bases from J, with 11 bases between. The CDR3 is 13 residues long. Germline V gene sequence: CDR1 LGHDT, CDR2 YNNKEL (reference sequence).